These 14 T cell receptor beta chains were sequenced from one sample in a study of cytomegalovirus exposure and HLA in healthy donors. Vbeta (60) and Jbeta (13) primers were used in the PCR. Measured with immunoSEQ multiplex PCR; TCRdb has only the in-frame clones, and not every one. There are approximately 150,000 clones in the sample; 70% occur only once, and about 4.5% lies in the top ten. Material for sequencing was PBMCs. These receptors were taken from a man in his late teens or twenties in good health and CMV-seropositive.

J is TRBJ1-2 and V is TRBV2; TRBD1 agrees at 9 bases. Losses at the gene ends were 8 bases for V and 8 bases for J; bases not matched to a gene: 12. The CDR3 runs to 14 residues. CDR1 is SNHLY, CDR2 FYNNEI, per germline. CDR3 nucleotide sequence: TGTGCCAGCCAAAAGAGCGACAGGGGGGGAGGCTACACCTTC. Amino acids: CASQKSDRGGGYTF.

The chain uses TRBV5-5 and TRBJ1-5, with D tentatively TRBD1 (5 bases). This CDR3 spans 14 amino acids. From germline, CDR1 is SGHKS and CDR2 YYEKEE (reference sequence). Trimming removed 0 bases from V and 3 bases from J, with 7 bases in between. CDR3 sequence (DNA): TGTGCCAGCAGCTTGGGGGGCAACAATCAGCCCCAGCATTTT. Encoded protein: CASSLGGNNQPQHF.

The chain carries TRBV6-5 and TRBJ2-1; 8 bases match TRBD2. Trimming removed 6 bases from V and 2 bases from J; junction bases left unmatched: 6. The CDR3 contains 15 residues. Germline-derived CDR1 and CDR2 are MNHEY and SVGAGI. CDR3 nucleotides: TGTGCCAGCAGAGGACTAGCCATCCCCTACAATGAGCAGTTCTTC. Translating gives CASRGLAIPYNEQFF.

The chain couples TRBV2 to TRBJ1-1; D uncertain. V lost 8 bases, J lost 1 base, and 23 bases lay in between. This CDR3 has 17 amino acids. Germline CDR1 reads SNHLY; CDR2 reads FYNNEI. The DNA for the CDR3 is TGTGCCAGCGAAGAGGGTATCCTCAGAGCGGGGAACACTGAAGCTTTCTTT. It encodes CASEEGILRAGNTEAFF.

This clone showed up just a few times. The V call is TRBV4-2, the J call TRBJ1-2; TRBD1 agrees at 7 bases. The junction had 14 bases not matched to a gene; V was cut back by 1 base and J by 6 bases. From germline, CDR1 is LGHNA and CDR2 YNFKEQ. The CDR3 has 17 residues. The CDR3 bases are TGTGCCAGCAGCCAAGCGGGACAGTCCCACGAAGGAGATGGCTACACCTTC. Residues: CASSQAGQSHEGDGYTF.

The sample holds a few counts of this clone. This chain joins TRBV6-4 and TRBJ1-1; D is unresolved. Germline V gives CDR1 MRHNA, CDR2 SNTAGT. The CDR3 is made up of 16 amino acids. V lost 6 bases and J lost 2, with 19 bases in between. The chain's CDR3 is CASSASPSTGNTEAFF. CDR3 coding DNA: TGTGCCAGCAGCGCCAGCCCGTCGACGGGTAACACTGAAGCTTTCTTT.

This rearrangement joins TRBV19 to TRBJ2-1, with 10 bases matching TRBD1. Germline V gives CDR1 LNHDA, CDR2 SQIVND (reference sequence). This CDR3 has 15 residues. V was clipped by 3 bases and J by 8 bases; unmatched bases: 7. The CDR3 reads CASSIGTGVVDEQFF. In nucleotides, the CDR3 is TGTGCCAGTAGTATTGGGACAGGGGTTGTCGATGAGCAGTTCTTC.

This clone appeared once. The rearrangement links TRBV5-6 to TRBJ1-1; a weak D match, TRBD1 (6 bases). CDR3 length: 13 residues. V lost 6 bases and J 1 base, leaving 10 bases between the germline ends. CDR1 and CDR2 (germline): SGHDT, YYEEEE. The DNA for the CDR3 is TGTGCCAGCAACCAACAGGGGAACACTGAAGCTTTCTTT. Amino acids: CASNQQGNTEAFF.

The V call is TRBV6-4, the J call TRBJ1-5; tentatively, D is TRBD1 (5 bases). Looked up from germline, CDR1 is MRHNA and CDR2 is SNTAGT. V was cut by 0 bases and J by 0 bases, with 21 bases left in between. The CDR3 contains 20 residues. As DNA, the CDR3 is TGTGCCAGCAGTGACTCGATCCCCAAATTCCGGAGGGGTAGCAATCAGCCCCAGCATTTT. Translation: CASSDSIPKFRRGSNQPQHF.

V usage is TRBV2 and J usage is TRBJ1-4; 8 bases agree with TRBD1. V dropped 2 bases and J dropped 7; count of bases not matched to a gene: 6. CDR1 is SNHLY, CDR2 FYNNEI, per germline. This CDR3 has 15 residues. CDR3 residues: CASSERTGLAEKLFF. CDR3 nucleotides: TGTGCCAGCAGTGAACGGACAGGGCTAGCTGAAAAACTGTTTTTT.

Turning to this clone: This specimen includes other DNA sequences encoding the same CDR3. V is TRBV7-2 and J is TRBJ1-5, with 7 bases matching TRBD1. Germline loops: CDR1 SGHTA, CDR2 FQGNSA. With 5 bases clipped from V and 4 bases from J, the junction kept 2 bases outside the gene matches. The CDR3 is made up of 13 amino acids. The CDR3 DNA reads TGTGCCAGCAGCCCGACAGGGAATCAGCCCCAGCATTTT. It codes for CASSPTGNQPQHF.

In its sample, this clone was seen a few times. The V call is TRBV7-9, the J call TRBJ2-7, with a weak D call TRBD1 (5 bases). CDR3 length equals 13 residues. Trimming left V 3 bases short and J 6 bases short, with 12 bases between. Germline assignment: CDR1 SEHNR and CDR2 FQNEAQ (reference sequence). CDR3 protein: CASSLPGLGEQYV. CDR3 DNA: TGTGCCAGCAGCTTGCCAGGGCTGGGCGAGCAGTACGTC.

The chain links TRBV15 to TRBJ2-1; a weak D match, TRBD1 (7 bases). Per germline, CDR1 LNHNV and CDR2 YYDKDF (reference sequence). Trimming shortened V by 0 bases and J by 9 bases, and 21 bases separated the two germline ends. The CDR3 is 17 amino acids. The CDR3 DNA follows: TGTGCCACCAGCAGAGATGGGAGGCCGAATAACAGGGGTGAGCAGTTCTTC. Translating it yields CATSRDGRPNNRGEQFF.

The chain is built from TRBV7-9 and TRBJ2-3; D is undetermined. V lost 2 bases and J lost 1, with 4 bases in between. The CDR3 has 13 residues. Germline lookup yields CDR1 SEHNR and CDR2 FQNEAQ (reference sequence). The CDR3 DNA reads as TGTGCCAGCAGCTTACTTGGCACAGATACGCAGTATTTT. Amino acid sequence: CASSLLGTDTQYF.